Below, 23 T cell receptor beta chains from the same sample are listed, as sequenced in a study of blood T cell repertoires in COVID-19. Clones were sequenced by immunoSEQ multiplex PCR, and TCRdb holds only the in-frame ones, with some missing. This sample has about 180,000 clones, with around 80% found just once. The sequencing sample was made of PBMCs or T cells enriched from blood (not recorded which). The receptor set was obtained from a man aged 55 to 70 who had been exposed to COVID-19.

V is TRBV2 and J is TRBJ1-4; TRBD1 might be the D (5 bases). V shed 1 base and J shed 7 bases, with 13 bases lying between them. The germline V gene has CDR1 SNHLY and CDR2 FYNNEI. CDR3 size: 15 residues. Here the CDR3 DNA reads TGTGCCAGCAGTGAAGTAGGGGCCCTCGGTGAAAAACTGTTTTTT. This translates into CASSEVGALGEKLFF. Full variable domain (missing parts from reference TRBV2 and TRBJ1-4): EPEVTQTPSHQVTQMGQEVILRCVPISNHLYFYWYRQILGQKVEFLVSFYNNEISEKSEIFDDQFSVERPDGSNFTLKIRSTKLEDSAMYFCASSEVGALGEKLFFGSGTQLSVL.

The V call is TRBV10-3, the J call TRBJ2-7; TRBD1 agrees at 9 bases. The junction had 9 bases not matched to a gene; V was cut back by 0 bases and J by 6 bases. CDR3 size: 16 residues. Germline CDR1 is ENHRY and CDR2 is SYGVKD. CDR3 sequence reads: CAISESMGTGIVEQYF. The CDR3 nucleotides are TGTGCCATCAGTGAGTCGATGGGGACAGGGATAGTCGAGCAGTACTTC.

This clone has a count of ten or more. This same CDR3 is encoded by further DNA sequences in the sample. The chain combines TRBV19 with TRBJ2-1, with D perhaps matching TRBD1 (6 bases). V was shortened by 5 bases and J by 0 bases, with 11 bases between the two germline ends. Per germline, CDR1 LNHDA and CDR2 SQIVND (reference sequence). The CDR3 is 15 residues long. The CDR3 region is CASSSDRSSYNEQFF. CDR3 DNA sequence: TGTGCCAGTAGTTCCGACAGGAGCTCCTACAATGAGCAGTTCTTC.

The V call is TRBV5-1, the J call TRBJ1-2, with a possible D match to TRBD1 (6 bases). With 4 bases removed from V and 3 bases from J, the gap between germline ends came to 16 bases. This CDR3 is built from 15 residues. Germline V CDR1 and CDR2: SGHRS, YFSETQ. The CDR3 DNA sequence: TGCGCCAGCAGCGGAGGGGGAGGGGAGGACTATGGCTACACCTTC. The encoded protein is CASSGGGGEDYGYTF.

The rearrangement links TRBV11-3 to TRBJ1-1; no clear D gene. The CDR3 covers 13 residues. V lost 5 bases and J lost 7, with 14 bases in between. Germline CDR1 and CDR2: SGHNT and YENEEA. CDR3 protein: CASSPSPGLEAFF. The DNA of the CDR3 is TGTGCCAGCAGCCCCAGTCCAGGACTTGAAGCTTTCTTT.

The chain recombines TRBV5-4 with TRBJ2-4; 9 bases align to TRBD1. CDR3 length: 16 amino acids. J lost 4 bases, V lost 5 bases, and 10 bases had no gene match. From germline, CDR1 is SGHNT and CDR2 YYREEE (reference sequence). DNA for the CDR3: TGTGCCAGCAGGGGAACGGACAGGGGCCCTAAAAACATTCAGTACTTC. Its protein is CASRGTDRGPKNIQYF.

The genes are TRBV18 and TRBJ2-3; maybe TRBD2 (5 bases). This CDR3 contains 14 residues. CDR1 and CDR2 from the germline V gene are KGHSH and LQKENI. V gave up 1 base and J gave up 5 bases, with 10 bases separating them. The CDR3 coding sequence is TGTGCCAGCTCACCACTGAGAAGCGGAGATACGCAGTATTTT. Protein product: CASSPLRSGDTQYF.

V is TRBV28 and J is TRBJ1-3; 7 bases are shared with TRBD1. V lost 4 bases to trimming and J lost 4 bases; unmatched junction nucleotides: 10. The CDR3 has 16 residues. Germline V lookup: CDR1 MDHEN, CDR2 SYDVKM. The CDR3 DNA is TGTGCCAGCAGTTCTCCAGGGGGATCCGTGGGAAACACCATATATTTT. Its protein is CASSSPGGSVGNTIYF.

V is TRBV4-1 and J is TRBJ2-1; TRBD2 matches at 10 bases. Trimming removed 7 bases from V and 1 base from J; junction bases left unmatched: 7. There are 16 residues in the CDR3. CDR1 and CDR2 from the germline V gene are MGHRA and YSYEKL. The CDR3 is CASTTTSGQSYNEQFF. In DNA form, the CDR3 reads TGCGCCAGCACCACGACTAGCGGGCAGTCCTACAATGAGCAGTTCTTC.

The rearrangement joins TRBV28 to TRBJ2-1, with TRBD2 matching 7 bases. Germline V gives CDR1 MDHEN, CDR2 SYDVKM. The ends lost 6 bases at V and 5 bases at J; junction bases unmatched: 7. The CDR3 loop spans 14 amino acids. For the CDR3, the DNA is TGTGCCAGCAGGCCAGCGGGAATGAACAATGAGCAGTTCTTC. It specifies CASRPAGMNNEQFF.

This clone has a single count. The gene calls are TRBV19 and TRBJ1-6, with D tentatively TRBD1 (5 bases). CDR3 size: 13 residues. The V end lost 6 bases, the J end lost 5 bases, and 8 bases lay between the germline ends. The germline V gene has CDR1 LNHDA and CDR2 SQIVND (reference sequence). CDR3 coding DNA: TGTGCCAGTAGGACAGATAATAATTCACCCCTCCACTTT. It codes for CASRTDNNSPLHF.

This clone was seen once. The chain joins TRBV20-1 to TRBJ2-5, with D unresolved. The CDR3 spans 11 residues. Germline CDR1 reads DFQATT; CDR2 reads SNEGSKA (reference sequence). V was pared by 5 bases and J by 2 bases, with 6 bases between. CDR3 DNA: TGCAGTGCTGTACATCAAGAGACCCAGTACTTC. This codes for CSAVHQETQYF.

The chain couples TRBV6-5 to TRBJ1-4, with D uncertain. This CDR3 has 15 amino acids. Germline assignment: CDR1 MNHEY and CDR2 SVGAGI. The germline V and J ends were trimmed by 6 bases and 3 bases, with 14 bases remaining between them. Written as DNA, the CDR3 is TGTGCCAGCAGCTCCCTCTCTTCTGCTAATGAAAAACTGTTTTTT. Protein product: CASSSLSSANEKLFF.

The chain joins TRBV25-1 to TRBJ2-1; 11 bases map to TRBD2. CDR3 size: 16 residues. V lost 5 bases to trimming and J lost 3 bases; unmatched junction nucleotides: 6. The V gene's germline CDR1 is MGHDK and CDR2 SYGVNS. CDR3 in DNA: TGTGCCAGCAGTCCTCTAGCGGGAGGACTCTACAATGAGCAGTTCTTC. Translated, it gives CASSPLAGGLYNEQFF.

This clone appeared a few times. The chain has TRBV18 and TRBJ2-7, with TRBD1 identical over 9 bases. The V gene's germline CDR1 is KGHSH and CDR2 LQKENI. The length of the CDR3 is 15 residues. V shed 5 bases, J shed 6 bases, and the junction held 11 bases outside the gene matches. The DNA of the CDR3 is TGTGCCAGCTCATACCAACCGGGACAGGGCGCCGAGCAGTACTTC. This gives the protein CASSYQPGQGAEQYF.

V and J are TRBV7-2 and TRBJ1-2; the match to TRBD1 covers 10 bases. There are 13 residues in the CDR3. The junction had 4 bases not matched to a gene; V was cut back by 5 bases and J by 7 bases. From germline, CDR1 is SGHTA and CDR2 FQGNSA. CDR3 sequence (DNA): TGTGCCAGCAGCGTGACAGGGGGCGCTGGCTACACCTTC. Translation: CASSVTGGAGYTF.

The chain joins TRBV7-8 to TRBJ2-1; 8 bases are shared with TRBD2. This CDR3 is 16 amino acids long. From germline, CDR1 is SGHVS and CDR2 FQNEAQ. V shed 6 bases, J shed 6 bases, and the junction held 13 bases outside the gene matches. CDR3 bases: TGTGCCAGCAGGAAAACCGGGACTAGTAGGGCCAATGAGCAGTTCTTC. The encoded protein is CASRKTGTSRANEQFF. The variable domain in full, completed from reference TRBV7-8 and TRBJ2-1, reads GAGVSQSPRYKVAKRGQDVALRCDPISGHVSLFWYQQALGQGPEFLTYFQNEAQLDKSGLPSDRFFAERPEGSVSTLKIQRTQQEDSAVYLCASRKTGTSRANEQFFGPGTRLTVL.

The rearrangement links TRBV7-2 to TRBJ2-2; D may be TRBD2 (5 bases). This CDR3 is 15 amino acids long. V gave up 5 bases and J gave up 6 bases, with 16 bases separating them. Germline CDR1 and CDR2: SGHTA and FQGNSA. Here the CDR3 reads CASSLDPGMAGELFF. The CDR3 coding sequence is TGTGCCAGCAGCCTCGACCCCGGGATGGCCGGGGAGCTGTTTTTT.

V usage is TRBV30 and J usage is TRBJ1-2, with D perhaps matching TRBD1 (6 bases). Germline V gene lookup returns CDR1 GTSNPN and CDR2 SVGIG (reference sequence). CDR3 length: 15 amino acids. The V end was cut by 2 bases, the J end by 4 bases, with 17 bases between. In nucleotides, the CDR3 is TGTGCCTGGAGTCCCGAAACACAGGGTCTCTATGGCTACACCTTC. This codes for CAWSPETQGLYGYTF.

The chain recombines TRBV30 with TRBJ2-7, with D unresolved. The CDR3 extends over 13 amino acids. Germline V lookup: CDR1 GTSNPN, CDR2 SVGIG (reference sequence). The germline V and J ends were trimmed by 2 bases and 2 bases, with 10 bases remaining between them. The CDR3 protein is CAWSSSTPYEQYF. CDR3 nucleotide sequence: TGTGCCTGGAGTTCATCGACTCCCTACGAGCAGTACTTC.

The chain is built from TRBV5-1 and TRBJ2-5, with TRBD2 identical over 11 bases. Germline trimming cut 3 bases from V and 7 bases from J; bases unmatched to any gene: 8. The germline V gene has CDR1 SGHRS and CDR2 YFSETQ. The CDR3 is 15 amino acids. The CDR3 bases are TGCGCCAGCAGCTCAGAAGGGACTAGCGGAGCGACCCAGTACTTC. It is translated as CASSSEGTSGATQYF.

CDR3 nucleotide sequence: TGTGCCAGCAGCTCGGGCCCAGGGCCCAATGAGCAGTTCTTC. It is translated as CASSSGPGPNEQFF. This sequence joins TRBV7-9 and TRBJ2-1, with a possible D match to TRBD1 (5 bases). Germline V gene lookup returns CDR1 SEHNR and CDR2 FQNEAQ (reference sequence). The CDR3 spans 14 residues. The ends were cut back, 4 bases at V and 6 bases at J, with 13 bases in the middle.

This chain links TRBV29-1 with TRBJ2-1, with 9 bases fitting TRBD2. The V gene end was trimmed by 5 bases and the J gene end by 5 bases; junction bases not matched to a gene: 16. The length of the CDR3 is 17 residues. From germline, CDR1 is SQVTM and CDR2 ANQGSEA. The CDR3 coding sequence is TGCAGCGTTTTATCCCTAGCGGGATCCGGAGCTAACAATGAGCAGTTCTTC. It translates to CSVLSLAGSGANNEQFF.